This entry describes one TCR beta chain. Its antigen is undetermined. The sample belongs to a study of naive and memory T cell subsets. The junction had 5 bases not matched to a gene; V was cut back by 1 base and J by 6 bases. Germline V gene lookup returns CDR1 SGHTA and CDR2 FQGNSA. CDR3 length: 14 residues. General observations from the study: In naive cells, over 90% of TCR sequences were seen only once.

Both TRBC1 and TRBC2 were covered by a beta constant-region primer of two equimolar oligonucleotides. Ligated cDNA was amplified by four rounds of PCR with nested alpha and beta constant-region primers and SP2. One entry per CDR3 protein results from TCRdb running MiXCR on the UMI-ligation and nested PCR reads. The data contain 81,000 or so distinct CDR3 sequences, more than 6.5% of them singletons. The specimen sequenced was central memory CD4+ T cells from blood. The chain combines TRBV7-2 with TRBJ2-7; TRBD1 agrees at 8 bases. The receptor was isolated from a human donor in good health. CDR3 coding DNA: TGTGCCAGCAGCTTAGTTCAGGGGGCAAGCGAGCAGTACTTC. Translation: CASSLVQGASEQYF. Full variable domain (outside the CDR3, taken from reference TRBV7-2 and TRBJ2-7): GAGVSQSPSNKVTEKGKDVELRCDPISGHTALYWYRQSLGQGLEFLIYFQGNSAPDKSGLPSDRFSAERTGGSVSTLTIQRTQQEDSAVYLCASSLVQGASEQYFGPGTRLTVT.